These T cell receptor beta chains were read from a single sample in a study of CD8 T cells in ankylosing spondylitis. A single record per CDR3 protein comes from TCRdb applying MiXCR to the 5' RACE reads. The sample yields 700,000 to 1,000,000 distinct CDR3 sequences, about 10% seen once. Sequenced: blood, either unsorted or a sorted T cell fraction (not recorded which). These receptor sequences come from a male donor with ankylosing spondylitis. Both conserved end residues are part of each CDR3. D genes are given only for firm matches. Not every row has a clone size; where given, it reads once, few, many or a size class.

clone size: NA; J gene: TRBJ2-3; V gene: TRBV9; D gene: TRBD2; CDR3 DNA: TGTGCCAGCAGCATGACTAGCGGGGGGCTTACAGATACGCAGTATTTT; CDR3 protein: CASSMTSGGLTDTQYF
clone size: few; J gene: TRBJ2-3; V gene: TRBV7-9; D gene: TRBD2; CDR3 DNA: TGTGCCAGCAGCTTTCCGCGGGGGAGCCTCACAGATACGCAGTATTTT; CDR3 protein: CASSFPRGSLTDTQYF
clone size: few; J gene: TRBJ2-7; V gene: TRBV6-2/TRBV6-3; D gene: TRBD1; CDR3 DNA: TGTGCCAGCAGTTACCGGACAGGGTTCGAGCAGTACTTC; CDR3 protein: CASSYRTGFEQYF
clone size: many; J gene: TRBJ1-1; V gene: TRBV20-1; D gene: NA; CDR3 DNA: TGCAGTGCTCCTCCCCTCTTGGGAAGCACTGAAGCTTTCTTT; CDR3 protein: CSAPPLLGSTEAFF
clone size: NA; J gene: TRBJ2-3; V gene: TRBV7-2; D gene: NA; CDR3 DNA: TGTGCCAGCAGCCCCCGGACCGAAATCACAGATACGCAGTATTTT; CDR3 protein: CASSPRTEITDTQYF
clone size: many; J gene: TRBJ2-2; V gene: TRBV29-1; D gene: NA; CDR3 DNA: TGCAGCGGGAACCAGGGGCGCACCGGGGAGCTGTTTTTT; CDR3 protein: CSGNQGRTGELFF
clone size: few; J gene: TRBJ2-3; V gene: TRBV6-5; D gene: NA; CDR3 DNA: TGTGCCAGCAGAAATTGGGACGATACGCAGTATTTT; CDR3 protein: CASRNWDDTQYF
clone size: NA; J gene: TRBJ1-6; V gene: TRBV2; D gene: NA; CDR3 DNA: TGTGCCAGCAGTTCGGAGAGAGGGCCCCGGGACAACCCTGATTCACCCCTCCACTTT; CDR3 protein: CASSSERGPRDNPDSPLHF
clone size: NA; J gene: TRBJ1-1; V gene: TRBV7-9; D gene: NA; CDR3 DNA: TGTGCCAGCAGCTTAGGAGGGAGGAGCACTGAAGCTTTCTTT; CDR3 protein: CASSLGGRSTEAFF
clone size: few; J gene: TRBJ2-4; V gene: TRBV6-1; D gene: TRBD2; CDR3 DNA: TGTGCCAGCAGTGAAGGACTAGCGGGAGGGTACATTCAGTACTTC; CDR3 protein: CASSEGLAGGYIQYF
clone size: few; J gene: TRBJ1-5; V gene: TRBV20-1; D gene: NA; CDR3 DNA: TGCAGTGCTTACGACAGCCTCAATCAGCCCCAGCATTTT; CDR3 protein: CSAYDSLNQPQHF
clone size: few; J gene: TRBJ2-1; V gene: TRBV5-1; D gene: TRBD2; CDR3 DNA: TGCGCCAGCAGCTTGAAGATTTTAAGCGGGAGAGTACGATTCTTC; CDR3 protein: CASSLKILSGRVRFF
clone size: many; J gene: TRBJ1-1; V gene: TRBV12-3/TRBV12-4; D gene: NA; CDR3 DNA: TGTGCCAGCAGCAACAAGAACACTGAAGCTTTCTTT; CDR3 protein: CASSNKNTEAFF
clone size: many; J gene: TRBJ2-7; V gene: TRBV7-2; D gene: NA; CDR3 DNA: TGTGCCAGCAGCCCTAGGAGGGGTGGTCCTTACGAGCAGTACTTC; CDR3 protein: CASSPRRGGPYEQYF
clone size: few; J gene: TRBJ2-7; V gene: TRBV9; D gene: NA; CDR3 DNA: TGTGCCAGCAGCGTAGGCGGGCAAACCCTCTACGAGCAGTACTTC; CDR3 protein: CASSVGGQTLYEQYF
clone size: few; J gene: TRBJ2-3; V gene: TRBV20-1; D gene: NA; CDR3 DNA: TGCAGTGCTCAGGGGGGGGTCTCAGATACGCAGTATTTT; CDR3 protein: CSAQGGVSDTQYF
clone size: many; J gene: TRBJ1-5; V gene: TRBV4-3; D gene: NA; CDR3 DNA: TGCGCCAGCAGCCAAGACCCAAATAGCAATCAGCCCCAGCATTTT; CDR3 protein: CASSQDPNSNQPQHF
clone size: few; J gene: TRBJ2-3; V gene: TRBV4-3; D gene: NA; CDR3 DNA: TGCGCCAGCAGCCAAAGCACAGGGATGGCAGATACGCAGTATTTT; CDR3 protein: CASSQSTGMADTQYF
clone size: few; J gene: TRBJ2-3; V gene: TRBV4-3; D gene: TRBD2; CDR3 DNA: TGCGCCAGCAGCCAAAACGGGGGGGGCGCAGATACGCAGTATTTT; CDR3 protein: CASSQNGGGADTQYF
clone size: NA; J gene: TRBJ2-1; V gene: TRBV5-1; D gene: TRBD2; CDR3 DNA: TGCGCCAGCAGCCCAGCGGGAGGGACTGTATCCTACAATGAGCAGTTCTTC; CDR3 protein: CASSPAGGTVSYNEQFF
clone size: few; J gene: TRBJ1-1; V gene: TRBV29-1; D gene: NA; CDR3 DNA: TGCAGCGGGGGAGGACAGACCGAGGAAGCTTTCTTT; CDR3 protein: CSGGGQTEEAFF
clone size: NA; J gene: TRBJ2-7; V gene: TRBV5-5; D gene: NA; CDR3 DNA: TGTGCCAGCAGTTACAGCCTCACCCTTGCCTACGAGCAGTACTTC; CDR3 protein: CASSYSLTLAYEQYF
clone size: many; J gene: TRBJ1-1; V gene: TRBV4-3; D gene: NA; CDR3 DNA: TGCGCCAGCAGCCAAGAACCAGTCATGAACACTGAAGCTTTCTTT; CDR3 protein: CASSQEPVMNTEAFF
clone size: many; J gene: TRBJ2-7; V gene: TRBV20-1; D gene: TRBD1; CDR3 DNA: TGCAGTGCTACCGGGACAGGGATTTACGAGCAGTACTTC; CDR3 protein: CSATGTGIYEQYF
clone size: few; J gene: TRBJ2-7; V gene: TRBV6-2/TRBV6-3; D gene: NA; CDR3 DNA: TGTGCCAGCAGGAACAGGGAATACGAGCAGTACTTC; CDR3 protein: CASRNREYEQYF
clone size: many; J gene: TRBJ1-5; V gene: TRBV6-1; D gene: NA; CDR3 DNA: TGTGCCAGCAGTGAAGTAAGGGTTCAGCCCCAGCATTTT; CDR3 protein: CASSEVRVQPQHF
clone size: NA; J gene: TRBJ1-4; V gene: TRBV18; D gene: TRBD1; CDR3 DNA: TGTGCCAGCTCACCACGCTTGCGGACAGGGAATGAAAAACTGTTTTTT; CDR3 protein: CASSPRLRTGNEKLFF
clone size: many; J gene: TRBJ2-1; V gene: TRBV5-1; D gene: TRBD2; CDR3 DNA: TGTGCCAGCAGTCTCGGACTAGCGGGTAGTTACAATGAGCAGTTCTTC; CDR3 protein: CASSLGLAGSYNEQFF
clone size: NA; J gene: TRBJ2-5; V gene: TRBV18; D gene: NA; CDR3 DNA: TGTGCCAGCCACGACAGGGGAGGGTCAGAGACCCAGTACTTC; CDR3 protein: CASHDRGGSETQYF
clone size: NA; J gene: TRBJ2-2; V gene: TRBV4-3; D gene: NA; CDR3 DNA: TGCGCCAGCAGCCAAGACGGGGCCTACCCTCCGAAGCTCACCGGGGAGCTGTTTTTT; CDR3 protein: CASSQDGAYPPKLTGELFF
clone size: NA; J gene: TRBJ2-3; V gene: TRBV20-1; D gene: NA; CDR3 DNA: TGCAGTGCTAGAGGGGACACGAGCACAGATACGCAGTATTTT; CDR3 protein: CSARGDTSTDTQYF
clone size: NA; J gene: TRBJ2-7; V gene: TRBV7-6; D gene: NA; CDR3 DNA: TGTGCCAGCAGCTCAACCTTAGGGAGGTCCTACGAGCAGTACTTC; CDR3 protein: CASSSTLGRSYEQYF
clone size: NA; J gene: TRBJ1-2; V gene: TRBV7-9; D gene: NA; CDR3 DNA: TGTGCCAGCAGCCGGGGTCCGGGACGAGGGAACTATGGCTACACCTTC; CDR3 protein: CASSRGPGRGNYGYTF
clone size: NA; J gene: TRBJ1-2; V gene: TRBV6-6; D gene: NA; CDR3 DNA: TGTGCCAGCAGTTACGCGGAGGGCTATGGCTACACCTTC; CDR3 protein: CASSYAEGYGYTF
clone size: once; J gene: TRBJ2-3; V gene: TRBV9; D gene: NA; CDR3 DNA: TGTGCCAGCAGCCTCCCGCTCCTGAGCACAGATACGCAGTATTTT; CDR3 protein: CASSLPLLSTDTQYF
clone size: NA; J gene: TRBJ1-4; V gene: TRBV30; D gene: NA; CDR3 DNA: TGTGCCTGGTACAGGGAATCTAATGAAAAACTGTTTTTT; CDR3 protein: CAWYRESNEKLFF
clone size: many; J gene: TRBJ2-2; V gene: TRBV5-1; D gene: NA; CDR3 DNA: TGCGCCAGCAGCTTAGACAGTGTCAGAGGGGAGCTGTTTTTT; CDR3 protein: CASSLDSVRGELFF
clone size: few; J gene: TRBJ1-5; V gene: TRBV12-5; D gene: NA; CDR3 DNA: TGTGCTAGTGGTTCGCGCAATCAGCCCCAGCATTTT; CDR3 protein: CASGSRNQPQHF
clone size: few; J gene: TRBJ1-4; V gene: TRBV18; D gene: NA; CDR3 DNA: TGTGCCAGCTCACCATTGGGCGGTTTGAATGAAAAACTGTTTTTT; CDR3 protein: CASSPLGGLNEKLFF
clone size: NA; J gene: TRBJ1-5; V gene: TRBV6-5; D gene: NA; CDR3 DNA: TGTGCCAGCAGTTCCGCGGACCGGACCTCTAGCAATCAGCCCCAGCATTTT; CDR3 protein: CASSSADRTSSNQPQHF
clone size: few; J gene: TRBJ2-5; V gene: TRBV20-1; D gene: NA; CDR3 DNA: TGCAGTGGAAACAGGGCTCAAGAGACCCAGTACTTC; CDR3 protein: CSGNRAQETQYF
clone size: NA; J gene: TRBJ2-3; V gene: TRBV20-1; D gene: NA; CDR3 DNA: TGCAGTGCTACCCCCCTAAATTTGGATACGCAGTATTTT; CDR3 protein: CSATPLNLDTQYF
clone size: few; J gene: TRBJ2-1; V gene: TRBV4-3; D gene: TRBD2; CDR3 DNA: TGCGCCAGCAGCCCGAGAGCGGGGGCCATCTCCTACAATGAGCAGTTCTTC; CDR3 protein: CASSPRAGAISYNEQFF
clone size: few; J gene: TRBJ2-3; V gene: TRBV6-1; D gene: TRBD2; CDR3 DNA: TGTGCCAGCGGGGCTAGCGGAGCAGATACGCAGTATTTT; CDR3 protein: CASGASGADTQYF
clone size: NA; J gene: TRBJ2-1; V gene: TRBV7-9; D gene: TRBD2; CDR3 DNA: TGTGCCAGCAGCCCGAGGGCTAGCGGGGCCTACAATGAGCAGTTCTTC; CDR3 protein: CASSPRASGAYNEQFF
clone size: few; J gene: TRBJ2-3; V gene: TRBV7-2; D gene: TRBD1; CDR3 DNA: TGTGCCAGCCGGGACAGTTTCACCTCCTGGGCAGATACGCAGTATTTT; CDR3 protein: CASRDSFTSWADTQYF
clone size: few; J gene: TRBJ1-3; V gene: TRBV4-3; D gene: NA; CDR3 DNA: TGCGCCAGCAGCCAAAATCCTCGTAACACCATATATTTT; CDR3 protein: CASSQNPRNTIYF
clone size: many; J gene: TRBJ1-2; V gene: TRBV5-6; D gene: NA; CDR3 DNA: TGTGCCAGCAGCTTTCTCGGACAGTCTTATGGCTACACCTTC; CDR3 protein: CASSFLGQSYGYTF
clone size: few; J gene: TRBJ2-7; V gene: TRBV28; D gene: NA; CDR3 DNA: TGTGCCAGCAGTTTGAACCAGGGAAACTACGAGCAGTACTTC; CDR3 protein: CASSLNQGNYEQYF
clone size: few; J gene: TRBJ2-7; V gene: TRBV5-5; D gene: NA; CDR3 DNA: TGTGCCAGCAGCTTGACAGGGTGGAGGTACGAGCAGTACTTC; CDR3 protein: CASSLTGWRYEQYF